These T cell receptor beta chains were read from a single sample in a study of regulatory T cells in long-lasting Graves disease. TCRdb independently ran MiXCR on the multiplex PCR reads; one entry per CDR3 protein. The table records approximately 400,000 distinct CDR3 sequences, approximately 15% of them present only once. These data were also reused for a study on T cells in Graves' hyperthyroidism and ophthalmopathy.

The specimen was peripheral blood mononuclear cells (PBMCs), collected at new diagnosis, from a patient treated with antithyroid drugs. The receptor set was obtained from a woman younger than 45 with Graves disease. The CDR3 runs from the conserved cysteine through the conserved F or W. A D gene is named only where the DNA matches it firmly. Size is stated for part of the rows, as once, few or many counts, or as a class when the clone is expanded.

d_call j_call clone_size v_call cdr3_nt cdr3_aa
- TRBJ2-1 - TRBV19 TGTGCCAGTAGTAGCTCTAGCGTTTTAGATGAGCAGTTCTTC CASSSSSVLDEQFF
TRBD2 TRBJ2-7 many TRBV2 TGTGCCAGCAGCCCGGGACTAGCGGGAGGGCCCCAGGGCGAGCAGTACTTC CASSPGLAGGPQGEQYF
- TRBJ2-1 many TRBV12-3/TRBV12-4 TGTGCCAGCAGTCTGACCCTGACGGATAGCTCCTACAATGAGCAGTTCTTC CASSLTLTDSSYNEQFF
- TRBJ2-1 many TRBV20-1 TGCAGTGCTGCACGTCCCAATGAGCAGTTCTTC CSAARPNEQFF
- TRBJ1-5 few TRBV29-1 TGCAGCGTCGACCTCGGACAGAATCAGCCCCAGCATTTT CSVDLGQNQPQHF
- TRBJ2-7 many TRBV28 TGTGCCAGCAGTTTTCGGTCACGGATATACGAGCAGTACTTC CASSFRSRIYEQYF
- TRBJ1-4 - TRBV20-1 TGCAGTGCTAGCTTGGTTGTTGCAACTAATGAAAAACTGTTTTTT CSASLVVATNEKLFF
- TRBJ1-1 many TRBV7-9 TGTGCCAGCAGCCCCCAGGGGTGGGCTGAAGCTTTCTTT CASSPQGWAEAFF
- TRBJ2-7 many TRBV2 TGTGCCAGCAGCGCCCACGGACTATCCTACGAGCAGTACTTC CASSAHGLSYEQYF
- TRBJ1-2 many TRBV30 TGTGCCTGGAGATCGGGTGGGGATCGCTACACCTTC CAWRSGGDRYTF
TRBD2 TRBJ2-3 few TRBV6-1 TGTGCCAGCAGTGAATCTTTAGCGGGAGCAGATACGCAGTATTTT CASSESLAGADTQYF
- TRBJ1-6 few TRBV13 TGTGCCAGCAGCTTGGGCGGGGACCCGTCACCCCTCCACTTT CASSLGGDPSPLHF
- TRBJ1-4 few TRBV9 TGTGCCAGCAGCGTAGATTCTAGGAAAAGTGGTGAAAAACTGTTTTTT CASSVDSRKSGEKLFF
- TRBJ2-3 few TRBV24-1 TGTGCCACCAGTGATGTCGGAACAGATACGCAGTATTTT CATSDVGTDTQYF
- TRBJ2-1 - TRBV7-2 TGTGCCAGCAGCTTCCTTGCAGATCATGAGCAGTTCTTC CASSFLADHEQFF
- TRBJ2-1 many TRBV20-1 TGCAGCGCGATGGAGAGGAGGGAGCAGTTCTTC CSAMERREQFF
- TRBJ2-3 many TRBV3-1 TGTGCCAGCAGCCCCTCCCGGTCAGATACGCAGTATTTT CASSPSRSDTQYF
- TRBJ2-2 - TRBV25-1 TGTGCCAGCAGTGAATCGCGGGGGCGCAACACCGGGGAGCTGTTTTTT CASSESRGRNTGELFF
TRBD1 TRBJ2-2 - TRBV6-9 TGTGCCAGCAGTTCCCGGACAGGGGCCGGGGAGCTGTTTTTT CASSSRTGAGELFF
- TRBJ2-3 many TRBV5-1 TGCGCCAGCAGCATGCTCGGAGATACGCAGTATTTT CASSMLGDTQYF
TRBD2 TRBJ2-1 few TRBV27 TGTGCCAGCAGTTTTACTAGCGGGGGGCGGTCGGAGCAGTTCTTC CASSFTSGGRSEQFF
TRBD1 TRBJ1-5 many TRBV27 TGTGCCAGCAGTTGGACAGGGAGCCAGCCCCAGCATTTT CASSWTGSQPQHF
- TRBJ2-7 few TRBV12-3/TRBV12-4 TGTGCCAGCAGTTTAAAGGCCCCGGGAGAGCAGTACTTC CASSLKAPGEQYF
TRBD1 TRBJ1-1 many TRBV5-1 TGCGCCAGCAGCCTACTGAGACAGGGCGAAAAAACTGAAGCTTTCTTT CASSLLRQGEKTEAFF
TRBD1 TRBJ2-2 - TRBV20-1 TGCAGTGCTAGAGTAGGGTTTGGGACAGGGACTACCGGGGAGCTGTTTTTT CSARVGFGTGTTGELFF
- TRBJ1-4 many TRBV2 TGTGCCAGCAGACAAGAACGTGTAGCAACTAATGAAAAACTGTTTTTT CASRQERVATNEKLFF
- TRBJ2-3 - TRBV6-2/TRBV6-3 TGTGCCAGCAGCTCTGGCCCGCGGGTAGGAGATACGCAGTATTTT CASSSGPRVGDTQYF
TRBD2 TRBJ2-5 many TRBV12-3/TRBV12-4 TGTGCCAGCAGTGTGAGCGCGGGACTAGCGGAGACCCAGTACTTC CASSVSAGLAETQYF
TRBD2 TRBJ2-3 many TRBV20-1 TGCAGTGCCTATGGACTAGCGGGTTACTCAGATACGCAGTATTTT CSAYGLAGYSDTQYF
TRBD2 TRBJ2-3 many TRBV7-9 TGTGCCAGCAGCCTGGGACTAGGAAGCACAGATACGCAGTATTTT CASSLGLGSTDTQYF
- TRBJ2-5 - TRBV5-4 TGTGCCAGCAGCCTCCCGGGCAGACAAGAGACCCAGTACTTC CASSLPGRQETQYF
- TRBJ1-1 many TRBV18 TGTGCCAGCTTAGGTCAGGGGAACACTGAAGCTTTCTTT CASLGQGNTEAFF
- TRBJ1-1 - TRBV11-2 TGTGCCAGCAGCTTGGAGAGAGGCACTGAAGCTTTCTTT CASSLERGTEAFF
- TRBJ1-2 many TRBV12-3/TRBV12-4 TGTGCCAGCGCAGGGGTACTCTATGGCTACACCTTC CASAGVLYGYTF
- TRBJ2-5 many TRBV6-5 TGTGCCAGCAGTTTCGGACACCTCCAAGAGACCCAGTACTTC CASSFGHLQETQYF
TRBD2 TRBJ2-1 few TRBV4-2 TGTGCCAGCAGCCACCCAGGGACAACTAGCGGGAGTTACAATGAGCAGTTCTTC CASSHPGTTSGSYNEQFF
TRBD2 TRBJ2-3 few TRBV3-1 TGTGCCAGCAGCCAAGAGGGACTAGCGGGACGCACAGATACGCAGTATTTT CASSQEGLAGRTDTQYF
- TRBJ2-3 - TRBV18 TGTGCCAGCTCACCATTTGTAGCGGATAGCACAGATACGCAGTATTTT CASSPFVADSTDTQYF
TRBD2 TRBJ2-5 many TRBV5-6 TGTGCCAGCGGGGGTACGAGCGGGAGCGAGACCCAGTACTTC CASGGTSGSETQYF
- TRBJ1-5 - TRBV27 TGTGCCAGCAGTTTAATAGGGGTTGGCAATCAGCCCCAGCATTTT CASSLIGVGNQPQHF